Each of the 21 T cell receptor beta chains below was sequenced from the same sample in a study of blood T cell repertoires in COVID-19. Profiled with immunoSEQ multiplex PCR; TCRdb holds only in-frame clones, not every one. This sample has more than 100,000 clones, with almost 90% found just once. The sample consisted of peripheral blood. These TCRs come from a woman aged 55-70 years with COVID-19, enrolled during active disease.

The gene calls are TRBV5-4 and TRBJ1-2; D is possibly TRBD1 (5 bases). Germline V gene data show CDR1 as SGHNT and CDR2 as YYREEE (reference sequence). V lost 2 bases, J lost 0 bases, and 11 bases lay in between. The CDR3 is 15 residues long. CDR3 coding DNA: TGTGCCAGCAGCTTTCGACAGACCTCTAACTATGGCTACACCTTC. It is translated as CASSFRQTSNYGYTF.

V gene TRBV12-3 or TRBV12-4 combines with J gene TRBJ2-6, with D unresolved. V lost 6 bases and J lost 0, with 3 bases in between. This CDR3 contains 13 residues. The CDR3 coding sequence is TGTGCCAGCAGCTCCTCTGGGGCCAACGTCCTGACTTTC. Translated: CASSSSGANVLTF.

The chain employs TRBV2 and TRBJ2-5, with unresolved D. Trimming removed 4 bases from V and 4 bases from J, with 4 bases in between. The CDR3 is 11 residues long. From germline, CDR1 is SNHLY and CDR2 FYNNEI. CDR3 residues: CASSALETQYF. As DNA, the CDR3 is TGTGCCAGCAGTGCACTAGAGACCCAGTACTTC.

V usage is TRBV5-1 and J usage is TRBJ1-5; the match to TRBD1 covers 7 bases. The CDR3 has 15 amino acids. V lost 1 base, J lost 3 bases, and 4 bases stayed unmatched. The germline V gene has CDR1 SGHRS and CDR2 YFSETQ. The CDR3 spells CASSLTGQDNQPQHF. The CDR3 DNA reads TGCGCCAGCAGCTTGACTGGACAGGACAATCAGCCCCAGCATTTT.

A single count supports this clone. CDR3 in amino acids: CASGDRGLRQPQHF. CDR3 sequence (DNA): TGTGCCAGTGGAGACAGGGGGCTCAGGCAGCCCCAGCATTTT. The chain combines TRBV19 with TRBJ1-5, with TRBD1 matching 10 bases. The CDR3 extends over 14 amino acids. Germline V gene sequence: CDR1 LNHDA, CDR2 SQIVND (reference sequence). The V segment lost 8 bases and the J segment 7 bases; nucleotides outside the gene matches: 8.

The V gene is TRBV7-9, the J gene TRBJ1-4, with a tentative D call TRBD1 (6 bases). Germline CDR1 and CDR2: SEHNR and FQNEAQ (reference sequence). The CDR3 is 15 amino acids. The V end lost 5 bases, the J end lost 7 bases, and 17 bases lay between the germline ends. The DNA for the CDR3 is TGTGCCAGCAGCCCGAACCCCGGGACAACTGAAAAACTGTTTTTT. Translated, it gives CASSPNPGTTEKLFF.

The V and J genes are TRBV10-3 and TRBJ2-5; a weak D match, TRBD2 (5 bases). The CDR3 is 13 residues long. V was trimmed by 8 bases and J by 3 bases, leaving 13 bases between them. From germline, CDR1 is ENHRY and CDR2 SYGVKD. The CDR3 coding sequence is TGTGCCATCCGTCCGGGGTCGGAAGAGACCCAGTACTTC. Translated, it gives CAIRPGSEETQYF.

This chain connects TRBV30 to TRBJ1-2, with D perhaps TRBD1 (6 bases). This CDR3 has 14 residues. The V and J ends lost 4 bases and 5 bases respectively, with 17 bases between them. Germline V gene lookup returns CDR1 GTSNPN and CDR2 SVGIG (reference sequence). The CDR3 sequence: CAWNLQGLGYGYTF. CDR3 DNA: TGTGCCTGGAACCTTCAGGGGCTCGGTTATGGCTACACCTTC. The full variable domain, with the rest looked up from reference TRBV30 and TRBJ1-2, is SQTIHQWPATLVQPVGSPLSLECTVEGTSNPNLYWYRQAAGRGLQLLFYSVGIGQISSEVPQNLSASRPQDRQFILSSKKLLLSDSGFYLCAWNLQGLGYGYTFGSGTRLTVV.

The V call is TRBV12-3 or TRBV12-4, the J call TRBJ1-5; D remains ambiguous. V was pared by 5 bases and J by 9 bases, with 11 bases between. The CDR3 sequence is 12 residues long. CDR3 sequence reads: CASSAGVGPQHF. In DNA, the CDR3 is TGTGCCAGCAGTGCAGGTGTAGGGCCCCAGCATTTT.

Concerning this clone: This specimen includes other DNA sequences encoding the same CDR3. J is TRBJ1-1 and V is TRBV7-2; TRBD1 agrees at 7 bases. Germline lookup yields CDR1 SGHTA and CDR2 FQGNSA. The CDR3 length is 14 residues. The J segment lost 5 bases and the V segment lost 1 base, leaving 4 bases of the junction unmatched. CDR3: CASSLDRGRTEAFF. CDR3 coding DNA: TGTGCCAGCAGCTTAGACAGGGGAAGAACTGAAGCTTTCTTT.

The chain links TRBV6-5 to TRBJ1-4, with 7 bases that match TRBD1. This CDR3 is 14 amino acids long. The ends lost 5 bases at V and 8 bases at J; junction bases unmatched: 8. Germline V lookup: CDR1 MNHEY, CDR2 SVGAGI. The CDR3 DNA sequence: TGTGCCAGCAGTCGACAGGGTCCGGGGGAAAAACTGTTTTTT. This translates into CASSRQGPGEKLFF.

The chain combines TRBV6-2 or TRBV6-3 with TRBJ2-3; the match to TRBD2 covers 12 bases. CDR1 and CDR2 (germline): MNHEY, SVGEGT. V trimming: 4 bases; J trimming: 0 bases; junction bases outside the gene matches: 5. There are 17 residues in the CDR3. The CDR3 sequence is CASSFSGLAGSTDTQYF. CDR3 sequence (DNA): TGTGCCAGCAGTTTTTCTGGACTAGCGGGGAGCACAGATACGCAGTATTTT.

V usage is TRBV4-2 and J usage is TRBJ2-3; the D gene is possibly TRBD1 (5 bases). Germline assignment: CDR1 LGHNA and CDR2 YNFKEQ. The CDR3 is made up of 14 amino acids. Trimming removed 4 bases from V and 4 bases from J, with 12 bases in between. Here the CDR3 DNA reads TGTGCCAGCAGCCCAGGACAAAGCCCAGATACGCAGTATTTT. Translation gives CASSPGQSPDTQYF.

This clone was recorded only once. The chain links TRBV18 to TRBJ1-4; D remains unclear. Trimming removed 3 bases from V and 7 bases from J, with 18 bases in between. CDR1 KGHSH and CDR2 LQKENI come from the germline V gene. The CDR3 loop spans 16 amino acids. CDR3 sequence: CASSPRLAEGSEKLFF. The CDR3 nucleotides read TGTGCCAGCTCACCTCGCCTGGCAGAAGGGAGTGAAAAACTGTTTTTT.

V and J are TRBV5-1 and TRBJ2-3, with 7 bases aligning to TRBD2. Losses at the gene ends were 2 bases for V and 0 bases for J; bases not matched to a gene: 6. The germline CDR1 and CDR2 sequences are SGHRS and YFSETQ. This CDR3 contains 16 residues. The CDR3 reads CASSLGDSGSTDTQYF. The CDR3 DNA follows: TGCGCCAGCAGCTTAGGTGATAGCGGGAGCACAGATACGCAGTATTTT.

The gene calls are TRBV15 and TRBJ2-3; D gene ambiguous. Trimming cost V 4 bases and J 2 bases, with 4 bases left between them. Germline V gene lookup returns CDR1 LNHNV and CDR2 YYDKDF (reference sequence). The CDR3 runs 12 residues. The CDR3, as DNA: TGTGCCACCAGCAAAGCCACAGATACGCAGTATTTT. It yields the protein CATSKATDTQYF.

This clone was recorded once. The chain employs TRBV19 and TRBJ2-5; 7 bases are a match to TRBD2. The CDR3 is made up of 16 amino acids. J lost 5 bases, V lost 4 bases, and 13 bases had no gene match. Germline values: CDR1 LNHDA, CDR2 SQIVND (reference sequence). CDR3 coding DNA: TGTGCCAGTAGTAGGCGGGACCCTTCAGCGGGGGAGACCCAGTACTTC. Protein product: CASSRRDPSAGETQYF. Using reference TRBV19 and TRBJ2-5 for the parts outside the CDR3, the full variable domain is DGGITQSPKYLFRKEGQNVTLSCEQNLNHDAMYWYRQDPGQGLRLIYYSQIVNDFQKGDIAEGYSVSREKKESFPLTVTSAQKNPTAFYLCASSRRDPSAGETQYFGPGTRLLVL.

The chain has TRBV19 and TRBJ1-5; D is ambiguous. This CDR3 has 13 amino acids. V was pared by 4 bases and J by 4 bases, with 8 bases between. The germline CDR1 and CDR2 sequences are LNHDA and SQIVND (reference sequence). The CDR3 DNA sequence: TGTGCCAGTAGTACCTATATAAATCAGCCCCAGCATTTT. Its protein product is CASSTYINQPQHF. The full variable domain, in which reference TRBV19 and TRBJ1-5 provide the parts outside the CDR3, is DGGITQSPKYLFRKEGQNVTLSCEQNLNHDAMYWYRQDPGQGLRLIYYSQIVNDFQKGDIAEGYSVSREKKESFPLTVTSAQKNPTAFYLCASSTYINQPQHFGDGTRLSIL.

The chain joins TRBV7-2 to TRBJ2-5; weak D call: TRBD2 (5 bases). V gave up 7 bases and J gave up 1 base, with 13 bases separating them. The CDR3 covers 14 residues. Germline V gene data show CDR1 as SGHTA and CDR2 as FQGNSA. The CDR3 sequence is CASTPRGAQETQYF. DNA of the CDR3: TGTGCCAGCACCCCCCGGGGAGCCCAAGAGACCCAGTACTTC.

The V call is TRBV7-2, the J call TRBJ2-3, with a possible D match to TRBD2 (6 bases). The CDR3 has 16 residues. V was cut by 1 base and J by 0 bases, with 11 bases left in between. From germline, CDR1 is SGHTA and CDR2 FQGNSA. The CDR3 DNA is TGTGCCAGCAGCTTAGTAGGGGACTCTAGCACAGATACGCAGTATTTT. Translation gives CASSLVGDSSTDTQYF. Full variable domain (rest looked up from reference TRBV7-2 and TRBJ2-3): GAGVSQSPSNKVTEKGKDVELRCDPISGHTALYWYRQSLGQGLEFLIYFQGNSAPDKSGLPSDRFSAERTGGSVSTLTIQRTQQEDSAVYLCASSLVGDSSTDTQYFGPGTRLTVL.

The chain recombines TRBV30 with TRBJ1-3; a weak D match, TRBD1 (5 bases). From germline, CDR1 is GTSNPN and CDR2 SVGIG (reference sequence). CDR3 length: 16 residues. V was trimmed by 0 bases and J by 4 bases, leaving 16 bases between them. The CDR3 loop is CAWSVGKGKTGNTIYF. In DNA form, the CDR3 reads TGTGCCTGGAGTGTGGGCAAGGGGAAAACGGGAAACACCATATATTTT.